A single sample is the source of the 30 T cell receptor beta chains below, sequenced in a study of T and B cells in COVID-19 patients. BIOMED2 TRB-A/B primer pools were used in multiplex TRB PCR. MiXCR, applied by TCRdb to the multiplex PCR reads, yields one record per CDR3 protein. This table holds roughly 9,500 distinct CDR3 sequences, around 28% found once. Each TRB amplification used roughly 250-550 ng of genomic DNA from blood. Source material: blood. The receptors come from a human donor who had recovered from COVID-19.

This clonotype was observed at least ten times. This sequence joins TRBV12-3 or TRBV12-4 and TRBJ2-7; D gene uncertain. This CDR3 is built from 13 residues. V was pared by 4 bases and J by 7 bases, with 14 bases between. The CDR3 region has the DNA TGTGCCAGCAGTTGGGTAGGGTTAGGGGAGCAGTACTTC. Its protein product is CASSWVGLGEQYF.

This clonotype was seen many times. The rearrangement joins TRBV18 to TRBJ1-2; unclear D gene. The length of the CDR3 is 14 residues. Trimming took off 1 base at V and 0 bases at J, with 6 bases between the two ends. Looked up from germline, CDR1 is KGHSH and CDR2 is LQKENI. CDR3 loop: CASSPRGTNYGYTF. In nucleotides, the CDR3 is TGTGCCAGCTCACCACGGGGAACTAACTATGGCTACACCTTC.

This chain connects TRBV27 to TRBJ1-2, with a possible D match to TRBD1 (6 bases). Germline assignment: CDR1 MNHEY and CDR2 SMNVEV (reference sequence). The CDR3 is made up of 15 amino acids. Trimming removed 3 bases from V and 0 bases from J, with 11 bases in between. CDR3 DNA sequence: TGTGCCAGCAGTTTGTGGGGGGCGGCTAACTATGGCTACACCTTC. Its translation is CASSLWGAANYGYTF.

This clonotype showed up many times. This chain connects TRBV19 to TRBJ2-5, with D possibly being TRBD2 (5 bases). V lost 1 base to trimming and J lost 6 bases, with 21 bases between them. The CDR3 is made up of 17 amino acids. Per germline, CDR1 LNHDA and CDR2 SQIVND (reference sequence). CDR3 sequence reads: CASSIVGSLAPFQTQYF. The CDR3 coding sequence is TGTGCCAGTAGTATAGTTGGAAGCCTAGCTCCGTTCCAGACCCAGTACTTC.

This clonotype is medium-sized in the sample. This sequence joins TRBV19 and TRBJ2-2; no clear D gene. Germline values: CDR1 LNHDA, CDR2 SQIVND (reference sequence). The CDR3 is made up of 14 amino acids. V was cut by 1 base and J by 7 bases, with 10 bases left in between. In DNA form, the CDR3 reads TGTGCCAGTAGTATAGCCCTCCAAGGCGGGGAGCTGTTTTTT. Translating gives CASSIALQGGELFF. Variable domain in full (rest from reference TRBV19 and TRBJ2-2): DGGITQSPKYLFRKEGQNVTLSCEQNLNHDAMYWYRQDPGQGLRLIYYSQIVNDFQKGDIAEGYSVSREKKESFPLTVTSAQKNPTAFYLCASSIALQGGELFFGEGSRLTVL.

The chain joins TRBV27 to TRBJ1-1; TRBD1 agrees at 10 bases. The V and J ends lost 7 bases and 3 bases, in that order; junction bases with no gene match: 11. The CDR3 loop spans 16 amino acids. Germline-derived CDR1 and CDR2 are MNHEY and SMNVEV (reference sequence). The DNA of the CDR3 is TGTGCCAGCACTCCGCCGGACAGGGGGGGGGACACTGAAGCTTTCTTT. Translating gives CASTPPDRGGDTEAFF.

This clonotype is medium-sized. The chain's CDR3 is CASSLVGYEQYF. The CDR3 nucleotides read TGTGCCAGCAGTTTAGTCGGGTACGAGCAGTACTTC. The chain has TRBV27 and TRBJ2-7; D gene unclear. Trimming pared 2 bases from V and 4 bases from J, leaving 6 bases between. Germline values: CDR1 MNHEY, CDR2 SMNVEV (reference sequence). This CDR3 spans 12 amino acids.

This clonotype was detected a few times. The chain recombines TRBV5-6 with TRBJ2-5; D may match TRBD1 or TRBD2 (5 bases each). V dropped 2 bases and J dropped 2 bases, with 13 bases sitting between them. The CDR3 runs 15 residues. CDR1 is SGHDT and CDR2 is YYEEEE in the germline V gene. CDR3 residues: CASSFQGASQETQYF. The CDR3 coding sequence is TGTGCCAGCAGCTTCCAGGGAGCTTCACAAGAGACCCAGTACTTC.

This chain joins TRBV20-1 and TRBJ2-7; TRBD2 is a possible D gene (5 bases). The CDR3 totals 13 residues. Germline CDR1 reads DFQATT; CDR2 reads SNEGSKA (reference sequence). The V end lost 0 bases, the J end lost 7 bases, and 13 bases lay between the germline ends. The CDR3 here is CSAREDYWQEQYF. Written as DNA, the CDR3 is TGCAGTGCTAGAGAAGACTATTGGCAAGAGCAGTACTTC.

The chain is built from TRBV7-6 and TRBJ1-3, with D perhaps TRBD1 (6 bases). The germline V gene encodes CDR1 SGHVS and CDR2 FNYEAQ. The V end was cut by 0 bases, the J end by 2 bases, with 11 bases between. The CDR3 totals 16 residues. CDR3 nucleotides: TGTGCCAGCAGCTTAGCGCTAGGGGGAACTGGAAACACCATATATTTT. This sequence encodes CASSLALGGTGNTIYF.

This chain connects TRBV6-2 or TRBV6-3 to TRBJ2-7; no firm D call. The CDR3 has 14 residues. The V gene's germline CDR1 is MNHEY and CDR2 SVGEGT. V was pared by 6 bases and J by 0 bases, with 12 bases between. Written as DNA, the CDR3 is TGTGCCAGCAGATCTTTAGGTTTCTCCTACGAGCAGTACTTC. Encoded protein: CASRSLGFSYEQYF.

This clonotype is medium-sized (0.01 to 0.1%) in the sample. The chain combines TRBV19 with TRBJ1-4, with D unresolved. CDR1 and CDR2 from the germline V gene are LNHDA and SQIVND (reference sequence). This CDR3 region has 14 residues. Trimming left V 5 bases short and J 4 bases short, with 11 bases between. This chain's CDR3 is CASSEEDGNEKLFF. In DNA form, the CDR3 reads TGTGCCAGTAGTGAGGAGGACGGTAATGAAAAACTGTTTTTT.

The chain carries TRBV20-1 and TRBJ2-7, with TRBD2 matching 9 bases. V lost 0 bases and J lost 5; bases outside the gene matches: 11. There are 16 residues in the CDR3. Germline V gene data show CDR1 as DFQATT and CDR2 as SNEGSKA (reference sequence). Here the CDR3 DNA reads TGCAGTGCTAGAGATGTGGCAGCGGGGGGCACCGACGAGCAGTACTTC. Residues: CSARDVAAGGTDEQYF.

The V gene is TRBV6-5, the J gene TRBJ2-7; 10 positions match TRBD2. Looked up from germline, CDR1 is MNHEY and CDR2 is SVGAGI. V shed 2 bases, J shed 0 bases, and the junction held 10 bases outside the gene matches. This CDR3 contains 18 residues. Here the CDR3 reads CASSYRTPGLASSYEQYF. The CDR3, as DNA: TGTGCCAGCAGTTACAGAACCCCGGGACTAGCGTCCTCCTACGAGCAGTACTTC.

This clonotype was seen only a few times. This chain links TRBV10-3 with TRBJ2-7; D might be TRBD1 (6 bases). Germline V gene sequence: CDR1 ENHRY, CDR2 SYGVKD. This CDR3 region has 13 residues. V lost 0 bases, J lost 7 bases, and 10 bases lay in between. The CDR3 loop is CAISESTGMEQYF. The DNA for the CDR3 is TGTGCCATCAGTGAGTCAACAGGGATGGAGCAGTACTTC.

For this clonotype: Since a much larger clone is just one base distant, this may be a read error. This chain connects TRBV6-6 to TRBJ2-5; 9 nucleotides line up with TRBD1. The germline V gene encodes CDR1 MNHNY and CDR2 SVGAGI (reference sequence). Trimming took 4 bases from V and 4 from J; bases not matched to a gene: 10. The CDR3 contains 16 residues. CDR3 protein: CASSSAGTGRGETQYF. The CDR3 nucleotides read TGTGCCAGCAGTTCAGCCGGGACAGGGCGCGGAGAGACCCAGTACTTC.

This clonotype is judged medium-sized. The gene calls are TRBV5-6 and TRBJ2-3; TRBD2 might be the D (6 bases). Germline V CDR1 and CDR2: SGHDT, YYEEEE. This CDR3 has 13 residues. The V end lost 3 bases, the J end lost 6 bases, and 11 bases lay between the germline ends. DNA for the CDR3: TGTGCCAGCAGCTCCAACCGGGGGGATACGCAGTATTTT. Translated: CASSSNRGDTQYF.

By frequency in the sample, this clonotype is medium-sized. The chain carries TRBV30 and TRBJ2-1; D unresolved. V shed 3 bases and J shed 0 bases, with 6 bases lying between them. Germline V gene sequence: CDR1 GTSNPN, CDR2 SVGIG (reference sequence). There are 13 residues in the CDR3. The CDR3 loop is CAWRASSYNEQFF. The CDR3 DNA follows: TGTGCCTGGAGGGCCAGCTCCTACAATGAGCAGTTCTTC.

V is TRBV10-3 and J is TRBJ1-1; D is undetermined. The germline V gene encodes CDR1 ENHRY and CDR2 SYGVKD. Trimming removed 0 bases at V and 8 bases at J, with 10 bases between. The CDR3 loop spans 13 amino acids. The CDR3 nucleotides read TGTGCCATCAGTGAGTCAAGCCCTCCCGAAGCTTTCTTT. It translates to CAISESSPPEAFF.

The chain is built from TRBV4-2 and TRBJ2-7; 12 bases agree with TRBD2. Germline values: CDR1 LGHNA, CDR2 YNFKEQ. This CDR3 is 15 amino acids long. V lost 1 base, J lost 2 bases, and 0 bases stayed unmatched. For the CDR3, the DNA is TGTGCCAGCAGCCAAGGGACTAGCGGGGCCTACGAGCAGTACTTC. It yields the protein CASSQGTSGAYEQYF.

This clonotype was counted a few times. This chain joins TRBV6-2 or TRBV6-3 and TRBJ1-5; no reliable D call. Germline V CDR1 and CDR2: MNHEY, SVGEGT. V gave up 6 bases and J gave up 3 bases, with 15 bases separating them. The CDR3 covers 15 residues. The CDR3, as DNA: TGTGCCAGCAGGGAAAGGCAGGCCACCAATCAGCCCCAGCATTTT. This sequence encodes CASRERQATNQPQHF.

This sequence joins TRBV7-9 and TRBJ1-2; tentative D call: TRBD1 (5 bases). Trimming stripped 5 bases from V and 0 bases from J, with 13 bases between. Germline V gives CDR1 SEHNR, CDR2 FQNEAQ (reference sequence). The CDR3 length is 15 residues. In DNA, the CDR3 is TGTGCCAGCAGCGCGACAGTTCGAGCTAACTATGGCTACACCTTC. Encoded protein: CASSATVRANYGYTF.

In its sample, this clonotype was seen a few times. The rearrangement joins TRBV18 to TRBJ2-1, with D perhaps assigned TRBD1 or TRBD2 (5 bases each). Trimming shortened V by 3 bases and J by 7 bases, and 13 bases separated the two germline ends. CDR1 KGHSH and CDR2 LQKENI come from the germline V gene. The length of the CDR3 is 14 residues. In nucleotides, the CDR3 is TGTGCCAGCTCACCCGGGGCCCAAGGTAATGAGCAGTTCTTC. Its protein product is CASSPGAQGNEQFF.

This clonotype was seen only a few times. The chain is built from TRBV6-2 or TRBV6-3 and TRBJ2-2, with TRBD1 matching over 10 bases. The ends lost 6 bases at V and 6 bases at J; junction bases unmatched: 10. The CDR3 sequence is 16 residues long. Germline V CDR1 and CDR2: MNHEY, SVGEGT. In nucleotides, the CDR3 is TGTGCCAGCAGCCGACAGGGGGCAAATCTTCCCGGGGAGCTGTTTTTT. Amino acids: CASSRQGANLPGELFF.

The chain employs TRBV12-3 or TRBV12-4 and TRBJ2-1, with 8 bases that match TRBD1. The CDR3 is 15 amino acids. With V trimmed by 3 bases and J by 5 bases, 6 bases remained unmatched. The CDR3 is CASSFLGTGNNEQFF. CDR3 in DNA: TGTGCCAGCAGTTTTCTAGGGACAGGCAACAATGAGCAGTTCTTC.

This clonotype has only a few counts. This sequence joins TRBV5-4 and TRBJ2-2; 9 nucleotides agree with TRBD1. This CDR3 contains 16 residues. The germline V gene encodes CDR1 SGHNT and CDR2 YYREEE (reference sequence). V lost 1 base and J lost 1; bases outside the gene matches: 2. The CDR3 bases are TGTGCCAGCAGCTTGCCGGGACAGGGGAACACCGGGGAGCTGTTTTTT. Translating gives CASSLPGQGNTGELFF.

The chain employs TRBV30 and TRBJ2-7, with 10 bases identical to TRBD1. The length of the CDR3 is 15 residues. The germline gives CDR1 GTSNPN, CDR2 SVGIG (reference sequence). J was trimmed by 5 bases and V by 3 bases; bases with no gene match: 10. CDR3 sequence: CAWRPDRGRVDEQYF. DNA of the CDR3: TGTGCCTGGAGACCCGACAGGGGGCGCGTGGACGAGCAGTACTTC.

This clonotype came up a few times. Mismatch with germline at one junction end may stem from a read error. This sequence joins TRBV19 and TRBJ2-7; 8 bases map to TRBD1. The CDR3 totals 13 residues. CDR1 and CDR2 from the germline V gene are LNHDA and SQIVND (reference sequence). For the CDR3, the DNA is TGTGCCAGTAGTATGGACAGGGCCTTCTCGATCATCTTC. Translation: CASSMDRAFSIIF.

This rearrangement joins TRBV12-5 to TRBJ2-1; 12 positions agree with TRBD1. In germline, CDR1 is LGHNT, CDR2 FRNRAP. CDR3 length: 17 amino acids. The J segment lost 9 bases and the V segment lost 6 bases, leaving 15 bases of the junction unmatched. CDR3 loop: CASGYTPGQGARVEQFF. In nucleotides, the CDR3 is TGTGCTAGTGGCTATACACCGGGACAGGGGGCGCGTGTTGAGCAGTTCTTC.

In this sample, this clonotype is medium-sized. The chain recombines TRBV19 with TRBJ1-4; TRBD1 aligns across 9 bases. CDR1 and CDR2 from the germline V gene are LNHDA and SQIVND (reference sequence). V lost 5 bases to trimming and J lost 13 bases; unmatched junction nucleotides: 11. CDR3 length: 14 residues. CDR3 coding DNA: TGTGCCAGTAGTTCCGGGACAGGGTTGGTTGGACTGTTTTTT. Protein: CASSSGTGLVGLFF. The whole variable domain, remainder taken from reference TRBV19 and TRBJ1-4, is DGGITQSPKYLFRKEGQNVTLSCEQNLNHDAMYWYRQDPGQGLRLIYYSQIVNDFQKGDIAEGYSVSREKKESFPLTVTSAQKNPTAFYLCASSSGTGLVGLFFGSGTQLSVL.